These 16 T cell receptor beta chains originate from one sample sequenced in a study of shared clonotypes between healthy human individuals. Assay: immunoSEQ multiplex PCR; the TCRdb copy retains only in-frame clones and omits some. The sample contains over 800,000 clones, more than 85% of which appear only once. Naive-designated CD8 cells lacked CD45RO, were positively enriched for CCR7, and omitted terminally differentiated effector memory CD45RA+ cells. Specimen: naive CD8+ T cells sorted from blood. The receptor set was obtained from a man aged 25 to 40 in good health.

A word on this clone: One end of the junction does not line up with germline, which may come from a read error. V gene TRBV7-7 combines with J gene TRBJ2-7; D call uncertain. The CDR3 has 13 residues. Germline CDR1 SSHAT, CDR2 FNYEAQ (reference sequence). The CDR3 is CASSFTIGDEQYF. The CDR3 DNA reads TGTGCTAGCAGCTTCACCATCGGCGACGAGCAGTACTTC.

The V call is TRBV28, the J call TRBJ2-7; the D gene is possibly TRBD2 (6 bases). V gave up 4 bases and J gave up 4 bases, with 17 bases separating them. CDR3 length: 15 amino acids. Germline V gene sequence: CDR1 MDHEN, CDR2 SYDVKM. CDR3 sequence reads: CASSSKKRAIYEQYF. CDR3 coding DNA: TGTGCCAGCAGTTCAAAGAAGCGGGCTATATACGAGCAGTACTTC.

Of note for this clone: This CDR3 is also generated by other DNA sequences in the sample. V is TRBV7-9 and J is TRBJ2-7; 10 nucleotides align to TRBD1. V lost 4 bases and J lost 2; bases outside the gene matches: 2. Germline assignment: CDR1 SEHNR and CDR2 FQNEAQ (reference sequence). There are 14 residues in the CDR3. The CDR3 coding sequence is TGTGCCAGCAGCTCGGACAGGGGGACCTACGAGCAGTACTTC. Residues: CASSSDRGTYEQYF.

The chain joins TRBV5-1 to TRBJ2-1; TRBD2 might be the D (6 bases). CDR3 length equals 13 residues. The V end was cut by 5 bases, the J end by 5 bases, with 11 bases between. Germline-derived CDR1 and CDR2 are SGHRS and YFSETQ. Here the CDR3 reads CASRSPGDNEQFF. CDR3 DNA sequence: TGCGCCAGCAGATCCCCGGGGGACAATGAGCAGTTCTTC.

The chain recombines TRBV11-2 with TRBJ2-5; no definite D call. CDR1 is SGHAT, CDR2 FQNNGV, per germline. This CDR3 has 14 amino acids. V lost 4 bases to trimming and J lost 1 base, with 10 bases between them. CDR3 nucleotides: TGTGCCAGCAGCTATCGTCGGTTCCAAGAGACCCAGTACTTC. It encodes CASSYRRFQETQYF.

V gene TRBV28 combines with J gene TRBJ2-7; 14 bases match TRBD2. The CDR3 has 18 residues. Trimming took 1 base from V and 2 from J; bases not matched to a gene: 7. Germline lookup yields CDR1 MDHEN and CDR2 SYDVKM. CDR3 nucleotides: TGTGCCAGCAGTTTATCCCCGACTAGCGGGAGGGCGACCTACGAGCAGTACTTC. The encoded protein is CASSLSPTSGRATYEQYF.

Comments on this clone: Other DNA sequences from this sample encode an identical CDR3 as well. V gene TRBV27 combines with J gene TRBJ2-7, with 9 bases lining up with TRBD2. V lost 2 bases to trimming and J lost 4 bases; unmatched junction nucleotides: 0. The CDR3 contains 13 residues. The germline V gene encodes CDR1 MNHEY and CDR2 SMNVEV (reference sequence). This chain's CDR3 is CASSLAGGYEQYF. For the CDR3, the DNA is TGTGCCAGCAGTTTAGCGGGAGGGTACGAGCAGTACTTC.

The CDR3 DNA reads TGTGCCAGCAGCACCCCGGGAGACACTGAAGCTTTCTTT. This sequence encodes CASSTPGDTEAFF. The chain couples TRBV7-9 to TRBJ1-1; no definite D call. CDR1 and CDR2 from the germline V gene are SEHNR and FQNEAQ (reference sequence). Trimming left V 5 bases short and J 3 bases short, with 10 bases between. The CDR3 is 13 residues long.

The CDR3 DNA follows: TGTGCCACCAGCAGAGATCGTCTCTCAGTCTCGTACGAGCAGTACTTC. This gives the protein CATSRDRLSVSYEQYF. The chain links TRBV15 to TRBJ2-7; D call uncertain. Germline V lookup: CDR1 LNHNV, CDR2 YYDKDF (reference sequence). The CDR3 totals 16 residues. Trimming removed 0 bases at V and 4 bases at J, with 16 bases between.

This clone was recorded only once. J is TRBJ1-3 and V is TRBV7-9; D remains unclear. V dropped 5 bases and J dropped 10 bases, with 12 bases sitting between them. The germline CDR1 and CDR2 sequences are SEHNR and FQNEAQ (reference sequence). This CDR3 comprises 12 residues. CDR3 nucleotides: TGTGCCAGCAGCCCGGGAGGAGGGACCATATATTTT. As protein: CASSPGGGTIYF.

This clone was detected only once. The CDR3 nucleotides read TGCGCCAGCAGTCCCTTGACGAACTCCTACGAGCAGTACTTC. Translating it yields CASSPLTNSYEQYF. The genes are TRBV23-1 and TRBJ2-7; no reliable D call. TRBV23-1 is an ORF, and what it does is uncertain. V lost 4 bases and J 0 bases, leaving 10 bases between the germline ends. This CDR3 contains 14 residues.

The chain couples TRBV6-5 to TRBJ2-2; D is possibly TRBD2 (6 bases). Trimming took off 4 bases at V and 4 bases at J, with 7 bases between the two ends. CDR1 and CDR2 from the germline V gene are MNHEY and SVGAGI. The CDR3 sequence is 13 residues long. The CDR3 nucleotides are TGTGCCAGCAGTTCAGCGGGCACCGGGGAGCTGTTTTTT. Encoded protein: CASSSAGTGELFF.

V usage is TRBV9 and J usage is TRBJ2-7, with 9 bases that match TRBD2. The CDR3 spans 15 residues. The V segment lost 4 bases and the J segment 3 bases; nucleotides outside the gene matches: 8. CDR1 SGDLS and CDR2 YYNGEE come from the germline V gene. The CDR3 loop reads CASSPGVAGDYEQYF. CDR3 in DNA: TGTGCCAGCAGCCCCGGAGTAGCGGGAGACTACGAGCAGTACTTC.

This clone was detected only a few times. The V and J genes are TRBV7-9 and TRBJ1-1, with 7 bases identical to TRBD1. Germline CDR1 is SEHNR and CDR2 is FQNEAQ (reference sequence). CDR3 size: 14 residues. The ends lost 6 bases at V and 3 bases at J; junction bases unmatched: 7. CDR3 sequence reads: CASRPPGGDTEAFF. The CDR3 bases are TGTGCCAGCAGACCCCCAGGGGGGGACACTGAAGCTTTCTTT.

The chain uses TRBV5-1 and TRBJ2-1, with 10 bases lining up with TRBD2. The CDR3 length is 14 residues. V trimming: 5 bases; J trimming: 8 bases; junction bases outside the gene matches: 7. Germline V lookup: CDR1 SGHRS, CDR2 YFSETQ. The CDR3 region is CASRPGLAPDEQFF. CDR3 DNA: TGCGCCAGCAGGCCGGGACTAGCGCCCGATGAGCAGTTCTTC. Supplemented by reference TRBV5-1 and TRBJ2-1, the full variable domain reads KAGVTQTPRYLIKTRGQQVTLSCSPISGHRSVSWYQQTPGQGLQFLFEYFSETQRNKGNFPGRFSGRQFSNSRSEMNVSTLELGDSALYLCASRPGLAPDEQFFGPGTRLTVL.

The chain combines TRBV6-5 with TRBJ2-7; 9 bases align to TRBD1. V dropped 6 bases and J dropped 4; count of bases not matched to a gene: 10. Per the germline V gene, CDR1 is MNHEY and CDR2 is SVGAGI. The CDR3 covers 15 residues. The CDR3 DNA follows: TGTGCCAGCAGCACATCCGGGACAGGGTTGTACGAGCAGTACTTC. Translating gives CASSTSGTGLYEQYF.